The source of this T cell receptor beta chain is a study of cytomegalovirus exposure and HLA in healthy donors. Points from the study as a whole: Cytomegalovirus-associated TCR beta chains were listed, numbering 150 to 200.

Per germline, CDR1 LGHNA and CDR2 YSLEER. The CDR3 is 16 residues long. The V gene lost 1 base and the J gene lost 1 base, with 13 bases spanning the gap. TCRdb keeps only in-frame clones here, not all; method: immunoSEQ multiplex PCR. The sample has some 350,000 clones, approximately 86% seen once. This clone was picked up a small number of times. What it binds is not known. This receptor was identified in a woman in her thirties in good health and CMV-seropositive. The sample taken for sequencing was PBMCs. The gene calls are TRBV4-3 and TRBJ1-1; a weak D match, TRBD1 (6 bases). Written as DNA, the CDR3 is TGCGCCAGCAGCCAAGGGTCACAGGGAAGGAACACTGAAGCTTTCTTT. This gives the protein CASSQGSQGRNTEAFF.